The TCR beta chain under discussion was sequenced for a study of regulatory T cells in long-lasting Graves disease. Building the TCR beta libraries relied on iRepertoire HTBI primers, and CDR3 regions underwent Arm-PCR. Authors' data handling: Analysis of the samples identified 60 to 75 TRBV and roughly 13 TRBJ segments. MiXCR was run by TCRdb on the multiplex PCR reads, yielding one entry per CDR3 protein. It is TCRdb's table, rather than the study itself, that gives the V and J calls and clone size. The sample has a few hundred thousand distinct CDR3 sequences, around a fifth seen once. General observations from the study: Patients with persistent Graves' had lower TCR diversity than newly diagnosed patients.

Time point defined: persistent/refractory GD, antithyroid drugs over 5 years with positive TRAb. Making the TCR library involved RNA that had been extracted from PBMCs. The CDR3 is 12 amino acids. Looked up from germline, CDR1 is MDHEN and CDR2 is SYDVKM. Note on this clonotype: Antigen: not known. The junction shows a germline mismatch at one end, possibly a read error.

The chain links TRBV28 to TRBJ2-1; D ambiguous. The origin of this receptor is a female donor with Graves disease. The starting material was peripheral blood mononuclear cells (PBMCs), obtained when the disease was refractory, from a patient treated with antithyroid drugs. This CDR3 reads CASSIPTRFQLF. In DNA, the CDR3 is TGTGCCAGCAGTATACCGACGCGGTTTCAGCTCTTC.